Sequencing of this TCR beta chain was carried out in a study of T cell repertoires in cytomegalovirus infection. Study results and caveats: CMV carriers having the relevant HLA were flagged by cumulative public TCR beta family frequency.

As for this clonotype: Antigen: not known.

Each CDR3 protein gets one entry after TCRdb re-called the reads with MiXCR. The table has 650,000 to 900,000 distinct CDR3 sequences, approximately 29% seen once; the top ten hold roughly 12%. This receptor was identified in a human donor in good health (CMV status not recorded). Some clones in this sample may be carry-over from other donors' samples. The sample was cultured CD8+ T cells from PBMCs, taken from culture after CMV antigen stimulation.

CDR3 sequence reads: CASSEVWEQYF. Written as DNA, the CDR3 is TGTGCCAGCAGTGAAGTGTGGGAGCAGTACTTC. This chain joins TRBV25-1 and TRBJ2-7; D not resolved. The ends were cut back, 2 bases at V and 7 bases at J, with 6 bases in the middle. Germline lookup yields CDR1 MGHDK and CDR2 SYGVNS. This CDR3 is 11 amino acids long.